Sequencing of this TCR beta chain was carried out in a study of T cells in tumors after PD-1 blockade. Study details: Excluded were patients with checkpoint blockade, immunosuppressants, or radiotherapy or other anti-cancer therapy within 4 weeks. On average, peripheral blood gave under 150,000 TCR templates and 35,000 to 40,000 unique clonotypes. Some patients also took daily vismodegib 150 mg during anti-PD-1 treatment. Whole-study results and caveats: Blood contained 35% to 50% of the tumor's TCR clonotypes.

TCRdb's table, derived via immunoSEQ multiplex PCR, lists solely in-frame clones and lacks some. The table has roughly 47,000 clones, 75% to 85% seen once. The CDR3 spans 15 residues. Per the germline V gene, CDR1 is KGHSH and CDR2 is LQKENI. Trimming stripped 4 bases from V and 5 bases from J, with 14 bases between. Of note for this clone: The antigen is undetermined.

This receptor was taken from a human donor with basal cell carcinoma. Here the sequenced sample was PBMCs, taken before anti-PD-1 treatment. The chain couples TRBV18 to TRBJ1-4, with a weak D call TRBD1 (5 bases). The CDR3 loop is CASSLSGTVNEKLFF. CDR3 DNA sequence: TGTGCCAGCTCACTCTCCGGGACGGTAAATGAAAAACTGTTTTTT.